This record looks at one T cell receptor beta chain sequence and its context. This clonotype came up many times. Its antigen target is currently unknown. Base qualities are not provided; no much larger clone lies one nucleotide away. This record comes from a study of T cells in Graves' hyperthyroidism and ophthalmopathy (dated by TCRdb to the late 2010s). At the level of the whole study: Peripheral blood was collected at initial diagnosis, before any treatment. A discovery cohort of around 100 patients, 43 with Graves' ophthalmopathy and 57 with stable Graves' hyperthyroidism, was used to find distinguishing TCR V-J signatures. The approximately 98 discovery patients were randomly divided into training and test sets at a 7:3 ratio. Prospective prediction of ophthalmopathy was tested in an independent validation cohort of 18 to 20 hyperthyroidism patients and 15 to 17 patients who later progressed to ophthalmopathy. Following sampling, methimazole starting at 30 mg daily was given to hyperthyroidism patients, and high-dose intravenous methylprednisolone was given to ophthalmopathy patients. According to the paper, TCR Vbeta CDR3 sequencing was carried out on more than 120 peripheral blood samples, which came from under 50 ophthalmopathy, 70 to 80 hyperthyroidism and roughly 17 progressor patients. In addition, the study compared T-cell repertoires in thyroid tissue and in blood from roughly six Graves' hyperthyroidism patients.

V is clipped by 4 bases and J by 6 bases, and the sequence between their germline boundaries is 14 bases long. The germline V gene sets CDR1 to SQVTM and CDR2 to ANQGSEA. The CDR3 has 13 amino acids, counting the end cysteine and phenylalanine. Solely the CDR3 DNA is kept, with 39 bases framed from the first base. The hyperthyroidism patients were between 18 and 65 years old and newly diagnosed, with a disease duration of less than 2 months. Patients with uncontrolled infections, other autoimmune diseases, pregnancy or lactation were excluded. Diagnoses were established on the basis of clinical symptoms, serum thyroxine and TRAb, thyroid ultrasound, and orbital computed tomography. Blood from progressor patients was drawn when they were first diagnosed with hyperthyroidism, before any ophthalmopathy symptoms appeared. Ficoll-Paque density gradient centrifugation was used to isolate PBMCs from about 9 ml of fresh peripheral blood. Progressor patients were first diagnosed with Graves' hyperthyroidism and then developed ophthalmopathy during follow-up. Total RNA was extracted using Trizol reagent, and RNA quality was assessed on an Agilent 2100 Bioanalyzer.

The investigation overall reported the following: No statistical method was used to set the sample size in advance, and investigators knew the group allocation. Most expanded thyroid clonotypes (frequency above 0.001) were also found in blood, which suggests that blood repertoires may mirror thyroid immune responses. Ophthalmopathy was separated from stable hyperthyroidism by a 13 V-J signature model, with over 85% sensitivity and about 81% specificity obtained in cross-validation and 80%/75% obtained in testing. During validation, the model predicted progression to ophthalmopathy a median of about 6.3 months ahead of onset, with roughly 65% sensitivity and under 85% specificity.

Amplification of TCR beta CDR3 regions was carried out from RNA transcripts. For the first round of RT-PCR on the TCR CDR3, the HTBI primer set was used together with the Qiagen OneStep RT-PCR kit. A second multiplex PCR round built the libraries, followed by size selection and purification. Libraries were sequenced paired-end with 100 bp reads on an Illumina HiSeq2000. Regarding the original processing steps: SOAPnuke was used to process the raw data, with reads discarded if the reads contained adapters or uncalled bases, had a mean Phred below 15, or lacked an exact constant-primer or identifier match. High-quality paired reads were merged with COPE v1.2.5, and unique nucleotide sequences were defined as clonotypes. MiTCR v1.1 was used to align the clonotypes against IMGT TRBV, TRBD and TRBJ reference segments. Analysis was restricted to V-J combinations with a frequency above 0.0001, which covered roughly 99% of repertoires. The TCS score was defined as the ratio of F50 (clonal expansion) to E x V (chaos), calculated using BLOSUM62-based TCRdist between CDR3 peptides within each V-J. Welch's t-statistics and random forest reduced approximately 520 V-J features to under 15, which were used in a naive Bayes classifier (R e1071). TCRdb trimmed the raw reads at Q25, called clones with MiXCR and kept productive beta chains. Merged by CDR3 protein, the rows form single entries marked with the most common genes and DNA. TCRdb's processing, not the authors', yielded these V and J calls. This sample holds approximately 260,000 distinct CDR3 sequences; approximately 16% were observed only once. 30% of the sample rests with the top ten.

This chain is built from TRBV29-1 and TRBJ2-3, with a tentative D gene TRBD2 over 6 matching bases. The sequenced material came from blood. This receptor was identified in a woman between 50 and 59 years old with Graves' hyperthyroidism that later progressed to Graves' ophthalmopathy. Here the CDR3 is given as CSVAGGRGDTQYF. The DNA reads TGCAGCGTTGCTGGAGGACGGGGGGATACGCAGTATTTT.